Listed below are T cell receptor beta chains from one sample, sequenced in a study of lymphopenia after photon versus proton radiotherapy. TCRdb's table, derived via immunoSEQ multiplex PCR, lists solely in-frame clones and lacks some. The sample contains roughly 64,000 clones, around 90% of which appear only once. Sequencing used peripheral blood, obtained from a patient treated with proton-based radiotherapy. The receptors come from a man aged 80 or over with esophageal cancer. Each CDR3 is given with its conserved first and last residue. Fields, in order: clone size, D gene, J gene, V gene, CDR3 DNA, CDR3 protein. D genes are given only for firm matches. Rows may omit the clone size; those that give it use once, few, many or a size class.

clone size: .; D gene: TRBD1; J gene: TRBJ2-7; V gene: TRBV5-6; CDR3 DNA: TGTGCCAGCAGCTGGACAGGGCCGTCCTACGAGCAGTACTTC; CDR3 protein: CASSWTGPSYEQYF
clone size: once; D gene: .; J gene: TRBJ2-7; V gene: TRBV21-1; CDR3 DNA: TGTGCCAGCAGCCATAAGGTCGACAGGGGGCATGGCTACGAGCAGTACTTC; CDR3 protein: CASSHKVDRGHGYEQYF
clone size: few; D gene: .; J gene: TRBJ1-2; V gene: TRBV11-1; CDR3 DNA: TGTGCCAGCAGCACAGGGTCTGCCTATGGCTACACCTTC; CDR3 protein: CASSTGSAYGYTF
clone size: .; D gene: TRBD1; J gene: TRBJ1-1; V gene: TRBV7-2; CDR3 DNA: TGTGCCAGCAGCTTAGAGGGGGCGGCTTTCTTT; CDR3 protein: CASSLEGAAFF
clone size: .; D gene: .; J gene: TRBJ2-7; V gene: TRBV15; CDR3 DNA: TGTGCCACCAGCAGAGAAAGGGGTCAAACCTACGAGCAGTACTTC; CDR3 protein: CATSRERGQTYEQYF
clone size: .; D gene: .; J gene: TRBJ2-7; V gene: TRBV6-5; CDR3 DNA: TGTGCCAGCAGTTACAAGAGGGAGCAGTACTTC; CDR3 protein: CASSYKREQYF
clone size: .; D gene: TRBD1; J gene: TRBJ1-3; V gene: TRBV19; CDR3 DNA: TGTGCCAGTAAGGACAGGGGCGACGGAAACACCATATATTTT; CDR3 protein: CASKDRGDGNTIYF
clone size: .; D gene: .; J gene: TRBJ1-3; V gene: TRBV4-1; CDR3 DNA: TGCGCCAGCAGCCCCTCCTCGGGGAGGTCTGGAAACACCATATATTTT; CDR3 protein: CASSPSSGRSGNTIYF
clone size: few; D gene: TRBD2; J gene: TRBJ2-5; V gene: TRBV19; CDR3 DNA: TGTGCCAGTAGGCAAGCGGGGGAGACCCAGTACTTC; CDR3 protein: CASRQAGETQYF
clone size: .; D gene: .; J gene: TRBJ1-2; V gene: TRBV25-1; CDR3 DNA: TGTGCCAGCAGTTCCGGGTATGGCTACACCTTC; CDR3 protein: CASSSGYGYTF
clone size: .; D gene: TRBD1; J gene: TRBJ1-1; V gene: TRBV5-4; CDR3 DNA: TGTGCCAGCAGCTCCCTAGGACAGGGCACGAACACTGAAGCTTTCTTT; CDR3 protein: CASSSLGQGTNTEAFF
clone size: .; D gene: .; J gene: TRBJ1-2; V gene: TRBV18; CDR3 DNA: TGTGCCAGCTCACCACAGGGGAACTATGGCTACACCTTC; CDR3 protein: CASSPQGNYGYTF
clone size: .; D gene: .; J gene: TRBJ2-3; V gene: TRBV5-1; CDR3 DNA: TGCGCCAGCAGCTCGACCTATACGCAGTATTTT; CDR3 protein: CASSSTYTQYF
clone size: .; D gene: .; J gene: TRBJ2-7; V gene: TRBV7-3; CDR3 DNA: TGTGCCAGCAGCCCTCTAGGGGGAGGAGAGCAGTACTTC; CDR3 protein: CASSPLGGGEQYF
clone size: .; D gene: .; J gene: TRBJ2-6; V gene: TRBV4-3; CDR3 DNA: TGCGCCAGCAGCCAAGAGGCGAGCTCTGGGGCCAACGTCCTGACTTTC; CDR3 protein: CASSQEASSGANVLTF
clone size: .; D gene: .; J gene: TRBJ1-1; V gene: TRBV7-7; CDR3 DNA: TGTGCTAGCAGCTTAGAACAAGGCACTGAAGCTTTCTTT; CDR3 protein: CASSLEQGTEAFF
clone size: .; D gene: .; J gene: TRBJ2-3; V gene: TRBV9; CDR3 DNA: TGTGCCAGCAGCGAGGGGTTTCTGCACACAGATACGCAGTATTTT; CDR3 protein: CASSEGFLHTDTQYF
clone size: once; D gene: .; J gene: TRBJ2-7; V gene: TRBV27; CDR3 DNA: TGTGCCAGCAGTTTAAGGTTCGGGACACACAAGGCCGAGCAGTACTTC; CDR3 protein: CASSLRFGTHKAEQYF
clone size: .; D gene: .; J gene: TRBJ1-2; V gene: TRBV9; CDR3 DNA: TGTGCCAGCAGCGTATCCCTCGATGCTGCCTATGGCTACACCTTC; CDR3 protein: CASSVSLDAAYGYTF
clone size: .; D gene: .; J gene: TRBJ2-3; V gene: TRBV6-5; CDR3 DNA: TGTGCCAGCACCCAGAGGCGGGGGCGAGATACGCAGTATTTT; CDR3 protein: CASTQRRGRDTQYF
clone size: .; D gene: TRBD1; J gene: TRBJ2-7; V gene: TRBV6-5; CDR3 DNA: TGTGCCAGCAGTTGGGGACAGCCCACCTACGAGCAGTACTTC; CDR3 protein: CASSWGQPTYEQYF
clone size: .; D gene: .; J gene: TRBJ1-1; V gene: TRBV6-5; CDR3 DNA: TGTGCCAGCAGTTACGACAGAAACACTGAAGCTTTCTTT; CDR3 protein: CASSYDRNTEAFF
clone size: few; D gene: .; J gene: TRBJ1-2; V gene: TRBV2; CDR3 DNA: TGTGCCAGCAGTGAGTATGGCTACACCTTC; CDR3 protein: CASSEYGYTF
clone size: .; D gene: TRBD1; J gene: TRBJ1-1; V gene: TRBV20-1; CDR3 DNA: TGCAGTGCACAGGGGGGTCCGGAAGCTTTCTTT; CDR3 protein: CSAQGGPEAFF
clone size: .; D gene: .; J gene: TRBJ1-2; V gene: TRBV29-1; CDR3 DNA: TGCAGCGTTGACAGGGACTATGGCTACACCTTC; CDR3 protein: CSVDRDYGYTF
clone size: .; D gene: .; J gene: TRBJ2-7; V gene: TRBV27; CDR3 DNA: TGTGCCAGCAGTTTGAGGGTTTCCTACGAGCAGTACTTC; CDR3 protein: CASSLRVSYEQYF
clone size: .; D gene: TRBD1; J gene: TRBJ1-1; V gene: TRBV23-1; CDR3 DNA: TGCGCCAGCAGTCAATCGAGGGACAGGGTTGGGACTGAAGCTTTCTTT; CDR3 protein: CASSQSRDRVGTEAFF
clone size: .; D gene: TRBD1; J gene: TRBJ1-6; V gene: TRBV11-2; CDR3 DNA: TGTGCCAGCAGCCCGAGCCGACAGGGGTATAATTCACCCCTCCACTTT; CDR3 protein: CASSPSRQGYNSPLHF
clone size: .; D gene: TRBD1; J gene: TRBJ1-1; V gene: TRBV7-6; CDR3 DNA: TGTGCCAGCAGATCCCAGGGGGCTCACACTGAAGCTTTCTTT; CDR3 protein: CASRSQGAHTEAFF
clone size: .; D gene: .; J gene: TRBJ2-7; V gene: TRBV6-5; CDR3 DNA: TGTGCCAGCAGTTCCGACCCCTATTGGGGCTACGAGCAGTACTTC; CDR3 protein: CASSSDPYWGYEQYF
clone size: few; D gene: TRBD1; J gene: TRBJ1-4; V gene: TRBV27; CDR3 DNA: TGTGCCAGCAGTCGAGCCTCCGGGACAGGGAGAGGTGAAAAACTGTTTTTT; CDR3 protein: CASSRASGTGRGEKLFF
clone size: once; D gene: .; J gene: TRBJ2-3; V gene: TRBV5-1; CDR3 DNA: TGCGCCAGCAGCTTAGACAGACCAAGCACAGATACGCAGTATTTT; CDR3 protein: CASSLDRPSTDTQYF
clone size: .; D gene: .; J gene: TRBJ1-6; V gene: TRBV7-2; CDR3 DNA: TGTGCCAGCAGTTTTCAGGGAAATTCACCCCTCCACTTT; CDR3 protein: CASSFQGNSPLHF
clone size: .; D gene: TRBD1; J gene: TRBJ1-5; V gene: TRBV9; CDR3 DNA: TGTGCCAGCAGCTACGGACAGGGCGCTGGACAGCCCCAGCATTTT; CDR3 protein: CASSYGQGAGQPQHF
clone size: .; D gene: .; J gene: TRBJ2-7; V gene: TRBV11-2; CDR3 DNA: TGTGCCAGCAGCTTAAGGTACGAGCAGTACTTC; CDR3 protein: CASSLRYEQYF
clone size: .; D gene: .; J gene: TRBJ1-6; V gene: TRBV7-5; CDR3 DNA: TGTGCCAGCAGCTTTTCTCGGAATTCACCCCTCCACTTT; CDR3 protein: CASSFSRNSPLHF
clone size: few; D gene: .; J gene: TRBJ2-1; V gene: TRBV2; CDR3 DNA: TGTGCCAGCAGTGTTCAGGGAAGCTCCTACAATGAGCAGTTCTTC; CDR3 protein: CASSVQGSSYNEQFF
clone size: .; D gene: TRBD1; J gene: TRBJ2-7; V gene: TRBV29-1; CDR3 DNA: TGCAGCGTTAGGGGACAGCTCGAGCAGTACTTC; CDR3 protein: CSVRGQLEQYF
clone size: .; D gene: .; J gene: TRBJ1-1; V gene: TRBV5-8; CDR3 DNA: TGTGCCAGCAGCACACACCAGGTGGGGCCCGCTGAAGCTTTCTTT; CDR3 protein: CASSTHQVGPAEAFF
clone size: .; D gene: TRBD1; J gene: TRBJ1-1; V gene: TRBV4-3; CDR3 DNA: TGCGCCAGCAGCCCAGGGGCGTGGAGGACAGGGGGAAGTGAAACTTTCTTT; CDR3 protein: CASSPGAWRTGGSETFF
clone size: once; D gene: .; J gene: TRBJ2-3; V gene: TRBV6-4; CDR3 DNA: TGTGCCAGCAGTCTTTCTAGCACAGATACGCAGTATTTT; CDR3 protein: CASSLSSTDTQYF
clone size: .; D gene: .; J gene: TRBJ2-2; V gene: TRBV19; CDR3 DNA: TGTGCCTCATCCCAATCTTCAGGGGAGCTCACCGGGGAGCTGTTTTTT; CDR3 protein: CASSQSSGELTGELFF
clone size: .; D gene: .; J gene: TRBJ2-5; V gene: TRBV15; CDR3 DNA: TGTGCCACCAGCAGAGATGTTCGGGAGACCCAGTACTTC; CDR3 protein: CATSRDVRETQYF
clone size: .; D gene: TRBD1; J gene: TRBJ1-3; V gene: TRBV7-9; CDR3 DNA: TGTGCCAGCAGCTTAGCCCGGACAGGTGGAAACACCATATATTTT; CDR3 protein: CASSLARTGGNTIYF
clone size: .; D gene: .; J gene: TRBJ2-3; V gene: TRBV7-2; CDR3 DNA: TGTGCCAGCAGCTTACAGGGCAGCACAGATACGCAGTATTTT; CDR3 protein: CASSLQGSTDTQYF
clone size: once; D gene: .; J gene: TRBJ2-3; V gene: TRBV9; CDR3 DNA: TGTGCCAGCAGCGTAGCCAGGGGTAGCACAGATACGCAGTATTTT; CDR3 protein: CASSVARGSTDTQYF
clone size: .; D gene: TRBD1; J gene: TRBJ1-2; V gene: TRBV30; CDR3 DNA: TGTGCCTGGAGTGTACCTTCGACAGGGAAGTTTGGCTACACCTTC; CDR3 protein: CAWSVPSTGKFGYTF
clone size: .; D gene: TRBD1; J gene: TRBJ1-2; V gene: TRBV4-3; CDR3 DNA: TGCGCCAGCAGCCCGTCACTCGGGACAGTCAATGGCTACACCTTC; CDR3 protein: CASSPSLGTVNGYTF
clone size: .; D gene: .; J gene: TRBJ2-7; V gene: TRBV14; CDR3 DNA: TGTGCCAGCAGCCAAGATCTGGGCTACGAGCAGTACTTC; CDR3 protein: CASSQDLGYEQYF
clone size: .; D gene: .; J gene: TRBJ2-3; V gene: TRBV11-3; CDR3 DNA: TGTGCCAGCAGCCTAAGCACAGATACGCAGTATTTT; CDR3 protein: CASSLSTDTQYF
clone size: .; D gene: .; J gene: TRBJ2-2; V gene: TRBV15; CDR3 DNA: TGTGCCACCAGCCTGCGCCGACCCGGGGAGGAGCTGTTTTTT; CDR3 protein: CATSLRRPGEELFF